This T cell receptor (beta chain) was captured by sequencing in a study of cytomegalovirus exposure and HLA in healthy donors. Points from the study as a whole: Later, an analysis found that common viral pathogens appeared to be linked with several of the most significant clusters. It is likely that the observed cluster of highly shared sequence variants was a sequencing artifact. The authors later linked a missense DCLRE1C variant to TCR beta V- and J-gene trimming.

Per germline, CDR1 SNHLY and CDR2 FYNNEI. This CDR3 spans 14 amino acids. Trimming cost V 7 bases and J 1 base, with 11 bases left between them. Concerning this clone itself: The antigen is undetermined.

PCR was performed using 60 Vbeta and 13 Jbeta primers. The protocol was immunoSEQ multiplex PCR, while the TCRdb copy is restricted to in-frame clones and leaves out a portion. Altogether approximately 170,000 clones are present, over 75% being singletons, with the ten largest covering 1.3%. The source material was PBMCs. The TCR sequence derives from a man aged 50-60 years in good health and CMV-seropositive. This rearrangement joins TRBV2 to TRBJ2-1; D might be TRBD1 (5 bases). CDR3 region: CASTEGVSYNEQFF. DNA of the CDR3: TGTGCCAGCACCGAAGGGGTATCCTACAATGAGCAGTTCTTC.